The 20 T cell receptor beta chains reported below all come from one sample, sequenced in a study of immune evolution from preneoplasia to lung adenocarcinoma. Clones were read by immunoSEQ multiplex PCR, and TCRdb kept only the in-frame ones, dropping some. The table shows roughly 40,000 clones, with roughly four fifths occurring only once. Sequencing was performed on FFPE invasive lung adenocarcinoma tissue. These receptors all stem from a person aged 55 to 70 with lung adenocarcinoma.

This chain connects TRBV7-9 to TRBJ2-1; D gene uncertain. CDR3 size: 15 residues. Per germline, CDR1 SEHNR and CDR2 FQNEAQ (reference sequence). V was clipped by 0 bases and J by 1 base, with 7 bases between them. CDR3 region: CASSLAKKSYNEQFF. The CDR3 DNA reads TGTGCCAGCAGCTTAGCGAAGAAATCCTACAATGAGCAGTTCTTC.

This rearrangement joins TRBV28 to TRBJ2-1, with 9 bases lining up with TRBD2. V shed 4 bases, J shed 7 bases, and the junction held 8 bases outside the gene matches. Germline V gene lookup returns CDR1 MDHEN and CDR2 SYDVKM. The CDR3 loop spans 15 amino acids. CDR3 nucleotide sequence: TGTGCCAGCAGTTACTTAGCGGGAGAGTATAATGAGCAGTTCTTC. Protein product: CASSYLAGEYNEQFF.

The CDR3 region is CASSSTGLTNTGELFF. The CDR3 nucleotides are TGTGCCAGCAGTTCGACGGGACTAACGAACACCGGGGAGCTGTTTTTT. The chain uses TRBV28 and TRBJ2-2, with 7 bases that match TRBD2. In germline, CDR1 is MDHEN, CDR2 SYDVKM. The CDR3 runs to 16 residues. J lost 0 bases, V lost 4 bases, and 5 bases had no gene match.

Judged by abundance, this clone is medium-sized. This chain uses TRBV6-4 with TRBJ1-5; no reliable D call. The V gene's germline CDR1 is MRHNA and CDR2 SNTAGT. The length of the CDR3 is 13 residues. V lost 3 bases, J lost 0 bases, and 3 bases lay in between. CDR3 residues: CASSESSNQPQHF. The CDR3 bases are TGTGCCAGCAGTGAATCTAGCAATCAGCCCCAGCATTTT.

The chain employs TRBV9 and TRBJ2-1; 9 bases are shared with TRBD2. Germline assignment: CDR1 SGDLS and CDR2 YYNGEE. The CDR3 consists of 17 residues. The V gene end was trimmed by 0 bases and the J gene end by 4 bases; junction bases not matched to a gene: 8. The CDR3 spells CASSVGVAGVRYNEQFF. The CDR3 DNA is TGTGCCAGCAGCGTAGGGGTAGCGGGAGTAAGGTACAATGAGCAGTTCTTC.

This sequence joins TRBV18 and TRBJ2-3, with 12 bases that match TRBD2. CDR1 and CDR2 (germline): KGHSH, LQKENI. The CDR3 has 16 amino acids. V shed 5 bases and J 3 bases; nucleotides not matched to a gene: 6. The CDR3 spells CASSATLAGGTDTQYF. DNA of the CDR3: TGTGCCAGCTCAGCCACTCTAGCGGGAGGGACAGATACGCAGTATTTT.

The chain's CDR3 is CASSSGVYGTNEKLFF. In DNA form, the CDR3 reads TGTGCCAGCAGCTCAGGGGTTTATGGAACTAATGAAAAACTGTTTTTT. The chain combines TRBV11-2 with TRBJ1-4; maybe TRBD1 (6 bases). CDR1 and CDR2 (germline): SGHAT, FQNNGV. CDR3 length equals 16 residues. V was pared by 4 bases and J by 1 base, with 13 bases between.

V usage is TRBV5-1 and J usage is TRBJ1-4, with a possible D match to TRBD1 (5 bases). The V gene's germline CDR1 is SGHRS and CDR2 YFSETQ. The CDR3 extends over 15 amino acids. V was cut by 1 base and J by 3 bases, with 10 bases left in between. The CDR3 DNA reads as TGCGCCAGCAGCTTGTACCGGGGGTCTAATGAAAAACTGTTTTTT. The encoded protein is CASSLYRGSNEKLFF.

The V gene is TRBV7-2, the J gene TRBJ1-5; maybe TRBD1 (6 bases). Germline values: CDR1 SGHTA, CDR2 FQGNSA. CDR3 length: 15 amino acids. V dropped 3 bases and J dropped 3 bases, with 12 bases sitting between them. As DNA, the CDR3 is TGTGCCAGCAGCTTCAGAGGACAGTACAATCAGCCCCAGCATTTT. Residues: CASSFRGQYNQPQHF.

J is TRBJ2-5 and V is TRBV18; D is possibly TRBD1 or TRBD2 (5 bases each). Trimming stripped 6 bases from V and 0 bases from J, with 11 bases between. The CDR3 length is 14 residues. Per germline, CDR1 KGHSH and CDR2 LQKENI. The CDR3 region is CASSMGRNQETQYF. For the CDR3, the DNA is TGTGCCAGCTCCATGGGACGGAACCAAGAGACCCAGTACTTC.

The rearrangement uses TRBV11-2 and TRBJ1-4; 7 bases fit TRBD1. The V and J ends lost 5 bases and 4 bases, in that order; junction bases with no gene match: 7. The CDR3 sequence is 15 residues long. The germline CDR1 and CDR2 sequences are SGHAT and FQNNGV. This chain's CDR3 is CASSHGDRDNEKLFF. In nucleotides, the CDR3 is TGTGCCAGCAGCCACGGAGACAGGGATAATGAAAAACTGTTTTTT.

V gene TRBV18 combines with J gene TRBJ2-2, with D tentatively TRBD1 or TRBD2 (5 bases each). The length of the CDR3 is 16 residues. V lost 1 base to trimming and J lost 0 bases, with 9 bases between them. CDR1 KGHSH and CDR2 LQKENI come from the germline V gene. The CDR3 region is CASSPLGVPNTGELFF. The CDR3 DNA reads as TGTGCCAGCTCACCACTGGGGGTTCCGAACACCGGGGAGCTGTTTTTT.

In DNA form, the CDR3 reads TGTGCCATCAGTGTCCTAGGCACAGATACGCAGTATTTT. Translating it yields CAISVLGTDTQYF. V and J are TRBV10-3 and TRBJ2-3; D is undetermined. The germline V gene encodes CDR1 ENHRY and CDR2 SYGVKD. V was clipped by 4 bases and J by 1 base, with 6 bases between them. CDR3 size: 13 residues.

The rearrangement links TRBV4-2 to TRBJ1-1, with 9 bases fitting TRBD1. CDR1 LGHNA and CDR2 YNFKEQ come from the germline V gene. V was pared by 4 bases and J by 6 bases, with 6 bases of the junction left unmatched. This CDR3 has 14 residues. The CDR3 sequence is CASSLGTGSPEAFF. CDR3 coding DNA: TGTGCCAGCAGCCTCGGGACAGGGTCCCCTGAAGCTTTCTTT.

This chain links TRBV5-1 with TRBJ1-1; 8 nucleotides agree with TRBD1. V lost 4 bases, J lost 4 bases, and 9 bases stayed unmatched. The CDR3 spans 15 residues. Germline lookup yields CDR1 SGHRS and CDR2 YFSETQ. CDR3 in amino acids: CASSRTDRVGTEAFF. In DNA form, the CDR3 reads TGCGCCAGCAGCAGGACGGACAGGGTGGGCACTGAAGCTTTCTTT.

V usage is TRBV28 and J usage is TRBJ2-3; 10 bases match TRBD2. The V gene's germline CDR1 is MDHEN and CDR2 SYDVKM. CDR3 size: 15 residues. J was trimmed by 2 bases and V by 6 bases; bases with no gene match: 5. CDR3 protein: CASRRTSGHTDTQYF. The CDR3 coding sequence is TGTGCCAGCAGGCGGACTAGCGGACACACAGATACGCAGTATTTT.

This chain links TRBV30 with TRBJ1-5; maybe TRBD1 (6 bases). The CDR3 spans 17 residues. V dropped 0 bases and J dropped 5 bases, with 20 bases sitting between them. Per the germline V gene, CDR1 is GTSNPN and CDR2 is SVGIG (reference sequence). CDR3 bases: TGTGCCTGGAGTGTGGGGGGGGGCTTAGATTCGGATCAGCCCCAGCATTTT. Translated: CAWSVGGGLDSDQPQHF.

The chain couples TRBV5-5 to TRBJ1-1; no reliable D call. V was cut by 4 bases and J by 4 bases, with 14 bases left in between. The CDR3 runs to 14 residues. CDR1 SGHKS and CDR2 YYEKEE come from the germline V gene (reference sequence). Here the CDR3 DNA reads TGTGCCAGCAGCCTCGCACACGCTGCCACTGAAGCTTTCTTT. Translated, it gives CASSLAHAATEAFF.

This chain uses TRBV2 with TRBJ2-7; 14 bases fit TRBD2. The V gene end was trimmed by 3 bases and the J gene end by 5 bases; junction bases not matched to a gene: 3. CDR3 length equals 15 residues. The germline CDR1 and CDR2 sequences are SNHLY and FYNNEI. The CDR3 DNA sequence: TGTGCCAGCAGTGACCGGACTAGCGGGAGGAACGAGCAGTACTTC. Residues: CASSDRTSGRNEQYF. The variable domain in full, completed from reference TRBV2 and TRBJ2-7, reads EPEVTQTPSHQVTQMGQEVILRCVPISNHLYFYWYRQILGQKVEFLVSFYNNEISEKSEIFDDQFSVERPDGSNFTLKIRSTKLEDSAMYFCASSDRTSGRNEQYFGPGTRLTVT.

The CDR3 region has the DNA TGTGCTAGTGGTTTGGTACGGGTCGAGGGGAATGAGCAGTTCTTC. Its translation: CASGLVRVEGNEQFF. The chain employs TRBV12-5 and TRBJ2-1; D might be TRBD1 or TRBD2, each matching 5 bases. This CDR3 comprises 15 residues. Trimming took off 0 bases at V and 7 bases at J, with 13 bases between the two ends. Germline V gives CDR1 LGHNT, CDR2 FRNRAP. The variable domain in full, completed from reference TRBV12-5 and TRBJ2-1, reads DARVTQTPRHKVTEMGQEVTMRCQPILGHNTVFWYRQTMMQGLELLAYFRNRAPLDDSGMPKDRFSAEMPDATLATLKIQPSEPRDSAVYFCASGLVRVEGNEQFFGPGTRLTVL.